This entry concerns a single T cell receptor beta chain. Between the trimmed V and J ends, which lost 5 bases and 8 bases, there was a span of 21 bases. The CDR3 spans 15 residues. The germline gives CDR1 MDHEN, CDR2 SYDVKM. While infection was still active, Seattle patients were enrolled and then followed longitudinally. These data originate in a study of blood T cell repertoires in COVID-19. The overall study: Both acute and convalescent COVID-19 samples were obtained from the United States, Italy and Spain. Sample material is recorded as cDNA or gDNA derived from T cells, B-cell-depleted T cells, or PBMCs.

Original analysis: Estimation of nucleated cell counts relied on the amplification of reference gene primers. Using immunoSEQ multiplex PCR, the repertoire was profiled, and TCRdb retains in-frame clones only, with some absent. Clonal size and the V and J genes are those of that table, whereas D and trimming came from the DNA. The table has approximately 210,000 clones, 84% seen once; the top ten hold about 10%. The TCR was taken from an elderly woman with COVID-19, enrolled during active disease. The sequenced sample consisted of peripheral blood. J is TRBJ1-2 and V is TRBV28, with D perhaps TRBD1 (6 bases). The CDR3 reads CASSKLRQDARGYTF. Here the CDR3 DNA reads TGTGCCAGCAGTAAACTAAGACAGGACGCTAGGGGCTACACCTTC.